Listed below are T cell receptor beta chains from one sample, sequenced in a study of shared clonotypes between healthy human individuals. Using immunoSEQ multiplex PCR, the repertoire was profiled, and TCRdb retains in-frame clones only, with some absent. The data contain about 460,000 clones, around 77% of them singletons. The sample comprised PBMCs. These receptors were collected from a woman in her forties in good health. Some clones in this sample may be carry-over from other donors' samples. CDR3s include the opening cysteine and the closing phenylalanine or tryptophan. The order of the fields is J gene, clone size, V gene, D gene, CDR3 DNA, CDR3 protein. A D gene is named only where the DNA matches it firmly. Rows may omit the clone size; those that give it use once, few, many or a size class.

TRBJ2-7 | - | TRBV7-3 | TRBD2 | TGTGCCAGCAGCTTAGGGGCGGGAGGATCCTACGAGCAGTACTTC | CASSLGAGGSYEQYF
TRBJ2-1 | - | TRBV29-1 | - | TGCAGCGTTGAAGTCCAGACCGGAGGGGACAAGCAGTTCTTC | CSVEVQTGGDKQFF
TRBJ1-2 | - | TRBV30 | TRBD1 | TGTGCCTGGAGTGGAACAGGGGGCCGGGGCTACACCTTC | CAWSGTGGRGYTF
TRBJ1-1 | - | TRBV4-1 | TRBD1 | TGCGCCAGCAGCCATGCGACAGGGGAGCCTGAAGCTTTCTTT | CASSHATGEPEAFF
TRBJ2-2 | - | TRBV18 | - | TGTGCCAGCTCACCACTAGGGAGCACCGGGGAGCTGTTTTTT | CASSPLGSTGELFF
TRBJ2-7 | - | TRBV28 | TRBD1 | TGTGCCAGCAGTCCACCCGGGACAGGGCACTCCTACGAGCAGTACTTC | CASSPPGTGHSYEQYF
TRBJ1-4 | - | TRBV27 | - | TGTGCCAGCAGCCTCAGGGTAAATGAAAAACTGTTTTTT | CASSLRVNEKLFF
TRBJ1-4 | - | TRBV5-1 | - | TGCGCCAGCAGCTTACTACAGAGAAATGAAAAACTGTTTTTT | CASSLLQRNEKLFF
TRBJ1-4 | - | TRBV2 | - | TGTGCCAGCAGGTCGGGGCGGACTAATGAAAAACTGTTTTTT | CASRSGRTNEKLFF
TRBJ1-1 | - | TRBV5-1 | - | TGCGCCAGCAGCTTGGACTGGGGGCCAGGGGACACTGAAGCTTTCTTT | CASSLDWGPGDTEAFF
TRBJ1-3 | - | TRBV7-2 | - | TGTGCCAGCAGCCCCACCGGGGGAGCTGGAAACACCATATATTTT | CASSPTGGAGNTIYF
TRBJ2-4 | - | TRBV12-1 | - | TGTGCCAGCAGCTTTGTAATAGCCAAAAACATTCAGTACTTC | CASSFVIAKNIQYF
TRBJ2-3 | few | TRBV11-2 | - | TGTGCCAGCAGCTTACGCGGGGCTAGCACAGATACGCAGTATTTT | CASSLRGASTDTQYF
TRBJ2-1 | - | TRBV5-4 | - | TGTGCCAGCACCTTGGGCCCGAGGGTTAGCGAAAAAGAGCAGTTCTTC | CASTLGPRVSEKEQFF
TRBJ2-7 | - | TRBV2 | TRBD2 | TGTGCCAGCAGTGAAGCGTCTAGCGGGAGCTACAAGCAGTACTTC | CASSEASSGSYKQYF
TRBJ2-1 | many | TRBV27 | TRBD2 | TGTGCCAGCAGTCCCTGGCTAGCGGGAGGATATAGTGAGCAGTTCTTC | CASSPWLAGGYSEQFF
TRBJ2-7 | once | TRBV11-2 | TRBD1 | TGTGCCAGCAGCTTGTGGCGGACAGGGGAATACGAGCAGTACTTC | CASSLWRTGEYEQYF
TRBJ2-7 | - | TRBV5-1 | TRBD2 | TGCGCCAGCAGCGCCGGACTAGCGCTAACCTACGAGCAGTACTTC | CASSAGLALTYEQYF
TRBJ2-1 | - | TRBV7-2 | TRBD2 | TGTGCCAGCAGCTTATATCGGCTAGCGGGAAATGAGCAGTTCTTC | CASSLYRLAGNEQFF
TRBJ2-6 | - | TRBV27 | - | TGTGCCAGCAGTGCCCTCTCTGGGGCCAACGTCCTGACTTTC | CASSALSGANVLTF
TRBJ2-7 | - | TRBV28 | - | TGTGCCAGCAGGGGGGGACACGAGCAGTACTTC | CASRGGHEQYF
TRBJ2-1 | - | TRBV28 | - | TGTGCCAGCAGTTTAATTTGGACTTACAATGAGCAGTTCTTC | CASSLIWTYNEQFF
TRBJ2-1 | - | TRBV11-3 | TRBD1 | TGTGCCAGCAGCCCGGGACAGCTTCCCAACAATGAGCAGTTCTTC | CASSPGQLPNNEQFF
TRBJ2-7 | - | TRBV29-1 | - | TGCAGCGCGACCCCCTCAGGGGTGGGGGAGCAGTACTTC | CSATPSGVGEQYF
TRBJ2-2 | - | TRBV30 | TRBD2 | TGTGCCTGGACTCTACTAGCGGTCGGGGAGCTGTTTTTT | CAWTLLAVGELFF
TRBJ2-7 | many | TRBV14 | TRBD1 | TGTGCCAGCAGCCAAGAGGGACAGGGGAGCTCCTACGAGCAGTACTTC | CASSQEGQGSSYEQYF
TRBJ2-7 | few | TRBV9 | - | TGTGCCAGCAGCGTGGGGCTAGTGGATTACGAGCAGTACTTC | CASSVGLVDYEQYF
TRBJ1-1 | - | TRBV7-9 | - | TGTGCCAGCAGCTTAATGGGTGCAGCTTTCTTT | CASSLMGAAFF
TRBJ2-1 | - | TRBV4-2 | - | TGTGCCAGCAGCCAAGTCGGGTACCGCGCCTACAATGAGCAGTTCTTC | CASSQVGYRAYNEQFF
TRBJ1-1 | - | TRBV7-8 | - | TGTGCCAGCAGCCTGCTTTTGGGTACTGAAGCTTTCTTT | CASSLLLGTEAFF
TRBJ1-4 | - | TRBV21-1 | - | TGTGCCAGCAGCAAAGATAAGGACAGGAATCGAACTAATGAAAAACTGTTTTTT | CASSKDKDRNRTNEKLFF
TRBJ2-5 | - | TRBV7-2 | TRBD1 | TGTGCCAGCAGCCAGACAGGGCGTAGGCGGACCCAGTACTTC | CASSQTGRRRTQYF
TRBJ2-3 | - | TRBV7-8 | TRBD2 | TGCGCCAGCAGCCCCCGGGGGGTAAGCACAGATACGCAGTATTTT | CASSPRGVSTDTQYF
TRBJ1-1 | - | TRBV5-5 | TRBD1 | TGTGCCAGCAGCTTGGAATACGGACAGGGGACAATCCCCGCTTTCTTT | CASSLEYGQGTIPAFF
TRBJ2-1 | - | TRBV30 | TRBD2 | TGTGCCTCCGGGACTAGCGGGGGGTACAATGAGCAGTTCTTC | CASGTSGGYNEQFF
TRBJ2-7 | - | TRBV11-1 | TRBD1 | TGTGCCAGCAGCTCAGACAGGGACTACGAGCAGTACTTC | CASSSDRDYEQYF
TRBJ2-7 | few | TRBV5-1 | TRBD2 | TGCGCCAGCAGCTCGTCCACCGGGACTAGGGTCTACGAGCAGTACTTC | CASSSSTGTRVYEQYF
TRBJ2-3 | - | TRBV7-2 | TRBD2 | TGCGCCAGCAGCTTAGGGGCGGGAGGGCCGACAGATACGCAGTATTTT | CASSLGAGGPTDTQYF
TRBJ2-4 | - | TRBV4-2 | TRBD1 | TGTGCCAGCAGCCAAGACGACAGGGCCCAAAACATTCAGTACTTC | CASSQDDRAQNIQYF
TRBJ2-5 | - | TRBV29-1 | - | TGCAGCGTCGCGACAGTACCCCAAGAGACCCAGTACTTC | CSVATVPQETQYF
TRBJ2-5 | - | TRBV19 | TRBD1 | TGTGCCAGTAGTATCTCCCCTCGACAGGGGGCTGGGCAAGAGACCCAGTACTTC | CASSISPRQGAGQETQYF
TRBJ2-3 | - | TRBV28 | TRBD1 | TGTGCCAGCAGTGGGACAGGGAGCACAGATACGCAGTATTTT | CASSGTGSTDTQYF
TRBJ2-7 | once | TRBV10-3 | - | TGTGCCATCAGTGGGAGACTTCTCCGCGAGCAGTACTTC | CAISGRLLREQYF
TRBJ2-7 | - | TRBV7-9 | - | TGTGCCAGCAGCTCCGAGGGGGGTATCTACTTC | CASSSEGGIYF
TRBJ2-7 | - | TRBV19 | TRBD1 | TGTGCCAGTAGTATGGGGACAGGGGCTGGGTACGAGCAGTACTTC | CASSMGTGAGYEQYF
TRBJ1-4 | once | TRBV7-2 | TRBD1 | TGTGCCAGCAGCTCCAGCCCCGGGACAGATGAAAAACTGTTTTTT | CASSSSPGTDEKLFF
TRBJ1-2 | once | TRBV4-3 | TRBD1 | TGCGCCAGCAGCCCAGCTGGGGACAGGGCCAACTACTATGGCTACACCTTC | CASSPAGDRANYYGYTF
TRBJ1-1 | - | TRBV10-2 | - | TGCGCCAGCAGTGATCCGGGGGCAGATGAAGCTTTCTTT | CASSDPGADEAFF
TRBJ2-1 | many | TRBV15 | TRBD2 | TGTGCCACCAGCCAACTAGCGGGAGTCGGCAATGAGCAGTTCTTC | CATSQLAGVGNEQFF
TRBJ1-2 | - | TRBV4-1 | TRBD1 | TGCGCCAGCAGCCAAGGGGCAGGGGGCTATGGCTACACCTTC | CASSQGAGGYGYTF
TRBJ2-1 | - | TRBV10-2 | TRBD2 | TGCGCCAGCAGTGAGATTGGGTTTTTCAGCGGGAGGGGTACCTACAATGAGCAGTTCTTC | CASSEIGFFSGRGTYNEQFF
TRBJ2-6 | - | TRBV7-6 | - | TGTGCCAGCAGCCCTAGTGGGAGCCCCTCTGGGGCCAACGTCCTGACTTTC | CASSPSGSPSGANVLTF
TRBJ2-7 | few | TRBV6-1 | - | TGTGCCAGCAGTGAGGGCAGGGTAGGCGACGAGCAGTACTTC | CASSEGRVGDEQYF